One sample yielded the 21 T cell receptor beta chains listed below, sequenced in a study of response to subunit inactivated influenza vaccine. TCRdb fed the RT-PCR reads into MiXCR, producing one record per CDR3 protein. The sample records fewer than 700,000 distinct CDR3 sequences, 10% to 15% being singletons. Sequenced here: PBMCs from blood, sampled roughly 48 days after vaccination. The receptors here all came from a man aged 50 or older who received an inactivated influenza vaccine.

The CDR3 protein is CASSPRTGGKDGYTF. The DNA of the CDR3 is TGCGCCAGCAGCCCGAGGACAGGGGGAAAGGATGGCTACACCTTC. The J gene is TRBJ1-2, the V gene TRBV5-1; TRBD1 matches 10 bases. The germline CDR1 and CDR2 sequences are SGHRS and YFSETQ. Trimming cost V 4 bases and J 6 bases; bases outside gene matches: 9. The CDR3 contains 15 residues.

The chain is built from TRBV12-3 or TRBV12-4 and TRBJ2-3, with 8 bases lining up with TRBD2. Trimming cost V 6 bases and J 10 bases; bases outside gene matches: 9. CDR3 length equals 13 residues. The DNA for the CDR3 is TGTGCCAGCAGCCCGAGCGGGAGAACGGCGCAGTATTTT. This encodes CASSPSGRTAQYF.

This clonotype was found many times. V usage is TRBV12-3 or TRBV12-4 and J usage is TRBJ2-5; TRBD1 or TRBD2 may be the D gene (5 bases each). CDR3 length: 15 residues. The V gene lost 5 bases and the J gene lost 5 bases, with 18 bases spanning the gap. CDR3 nucleotide sequence: TGTGCCAGCAGTCCAAACCCTTCGGGGCGGGAGACCCAGTACTTC. Translating gives CASSPNPSGRETQYF.

This clonotype has ten or more counts. In DNA form, the CDR3 reads TGTGCCAGCAGCTTAGCGTCGGCAGCTGGAAACACCATATATTTT. Translating it yields CASSLASAAGNTIYF. This chain uses TRBV7-2 with TRBJ1-3; unclear D gene. The CDR3 is made up of 15 amino acids. In germline, CDR1 is SGHTA, CDR2 FQGNSA. V was clipped by 0 bases and J by 2 bases, with 8 bases between them.

At least ten counts were recorded for this clonotype. The V and J genes are TRBV7-2 and TRBJ1-6, with 8 bases matching TRBD1. V trimming: 3 bases; J trimming: 7 bases; junction bases outside the gene matches: 5. Germline assignment: CDR1 SGHTA and CDR2 FQGNSA. The CDR3 is 15 amino acids. CDR3 nucleotides: TGTGCCAGCAGCTTGGTGGACAGGGCCAATTCACCCCTCCACTTT. Translated: CASSLVDRANSPLHF.

Concerning this clonotype itself: Sequence at one end of the junction differs from germline and may be a read error. The gene calls are TRBV20-1 and TRBJ2-7, with D unclear. CDR3 size: 11 residues. The germline V gene has CDR1 DFQATT and CDR2 SNEGSKA (reference sequence). The CDR3 DNA reads TGCAGTGCTAGAGATCACCCGGCGTTGGACTTC. It codes for CSARDHPALDF.

The chain recombines TRBV28 with TRBJ2-3; 10 bases match TRBD1. Trimming removed 3 bases from V and 3 bases from J; junction bases left unmatched: 6. The CDR3 is made up of 16 amino acids. The germline CDR1 and CDR2 sequences are MDHEN and SYDVKM. The CDR3 coding sequence is TGTGCCAGCAGTTTGGGACAGGGGAGCTGGACAGATACGCAGTATTTT. It yields the protein CASSLGQGSWTDTQYF. The full variable domain, rest sourced from reference TRBV28 and TRBJ2-3, is DVKVTQSSRYLVKRTGEKVFLECVQDMDHENMFWYRQDPGLGLRLIYFSYDVKMKEKGDIPEGYSVSREKKERFSLILESASTNQTSMYLCASSLGQGSWTDTQYFGPGTRLTVL.

This clonotype was observed a few times. The chain is built from TRBV11-1 and TRBJ2-1; 8 bases are a match to TRBD1. The CDR3 consists of 19 residues. V gave up 5 bases and J gave up 4 bases; unmatched junction bases: 19. Germline V lookup: CDR1 SGHAT, CDR2 FQDESV (reference sequence). CDR3 coding DNA: TGTGCCAGCAGCCATCCGACAGGGGTTAGTATTCCGGATTACAATGAGCAGTTCTTC. Protein product: CASSHPTGVSIPDYNEQFF.

This clonotype was observed a handful of times. The chain combines TRBV20-1 with TRBJ2-5; D ambiguous. V dropped 4 bases and J dropped 2 bases, with 17 bases sitting between them. The CDR3 is 15 residues long. In germline, CDR1 is DFQATT, CDR2 SNEGSKA (reference sequence). The CDR3 nucleotides read TGCAGTGCTACACGGATGGGGTCAAGTCAAGAGACCCAGTACTTC. This sequence encodes CSATRMGSSQETQYF.

There are a few counts of this clonotype. The rearrangement links TRBV4-2 to TRBJ2-1, with D possibly being TRBD2 (5 bases). CDR1 LGHNA and CDR2 YNFKEQ come from the germline V gene. The CDR3 runs 15 residues. The V end lost 0 bases, the J end lost 7 bases, and 13 bases lay between the germline ends. CDR3 loop: CASSQDATRGNEQFF. The CDR3 region has the DNA TGTGCCAGCAGCCAAGATGCAACCCGGGGTAATGAGCAGTTCTTC.

The chain recombines TRBV20-1 with TRBJ2-5, with unresolved D. There are 12 residues in the CDR3. V was pared by 3 bases and J by 3 bases, with 8 bases between. CDR1 DFQATT and CDR2 SNEGSKA come from the germline V gene (reference sequence). The CDR3 loop is CSASSVKETQYF. The DNA for the CDR3 is TGCAGTGCTAGTTCAGTTAAAGAGACCCAGTACTTC.

The chain links TRBV12-3 or TRBV12-4 to TRBJ1-1, with 7 bases fitting TRBD1. The CDR3 has 14 amino acids. Unmatched junction bases numbered 7, after V lost 6 bases and J lost 3 bases. CDR3 nucleotides: TGTGCCAGCAGCTCGCAGGGGGGGGACACTGAAGCTTTCTTT. Residues: CASSSQGGDTEAFF.

This rearrangement joins TRBV7-3 to TRBJ2-2; D is ambiguous. V was trimmed by 8 bases and J by 6 bases, leaving 13 bases between them. CDR1 and CDR2 (germline): SGHTA, FQGTGA. The CDR3 extends over 13 amino acids. CDR3 in DNA: TGTGCCAGCTCCGAAGGGATTTCCGGGGAGCTGTTTTTT. It codes for CASSEGISGELFF.

CDR3 DNA: TGTGCCATCAGATCTAGACAGGCAGATACGCAGTATTTT. The encoded protein is CAIRSRQADTQYF. The gene calls are TRBV10-3 and TRBJ2-3; weak D call: TRBD1 (6 bases). This CDR3 has 13 residues. V was cut by 6 bases and J by 4 bases, with 11 bases left in between. Germline lookup yields CDR1 ENHRY and CDR2 SYGVKD.

This clonotype was found a few times. The rearrangement joins TRBV9 to TRBJ2-7; D possibly corresponds to TRBD1 (5 bases). Trimming stripped 0 bases from V and 2 bases from J, with 12 bases between. Germline loops: CDR1 SGDLS, CDR2 YYNGEE. This CDR3 comprises 15 residues. The CDR3 DNA reads as TGTGCCAGCAGCGTAGGGTGGGGCTCCACCTACGAGCAGTACTTC. It is translated as CASSVGWGSTYEQYF.

Here the CDR3 DNA reads TGTGCCAGCAGCCCCGGAGGGGTTGAAGCTTTCTTT. Protein: CASSPGGVEAFF. The V and J genes are TRBV12-3 or TRBV12-4 and TRBJ1-1; tentative D call: TRBD1 (5 bases). V lost 6 bases, J lost 7 bases, and 12 bases lay in between. The CDR3 spans 12 residues.

There are a few counts of this clonotype. The chain employs TRBV20-1 and TRBJ2-7, with no clear D. The germline V and J ends were trimmed by 4 bases and 1 base, with 14 bases remaining between them. The germline V gene encodes CDR1 DFQATT and CDR2 SNEGSKA (reference sequence). CDR3 length: 14 residues. This CDR3 is CSAIYGWKSYEQYF. The CDR3 bases are TGCAGTGCTATTTACGGGTGGAAATCCTACGAGCAGTACTTC.

This clonotype has at least ten counts. The V and J genes are TRBV25-1 and TRBJ2-7; D may match TRBD1 or TRBD2 (5 bases each). V dropped 8 bases and J dropped 7 bases, with 21 bases sitting between them. CDR1 is MGHDK and CDR2 is SYGVNS in the germline V gene. The CDR3 extends over 14 amino acids. The chain's CDR3 is CASSASYRRREQYF. The DNA for the CDR3 is TGTGCCAGCTCAGCTTCCTACAGGAGGAGGGAGCAGTACTTC.

The J gene is TRBJ2-5, the V gene TRBV7-2; 14 bases match TRBD2. This CDR3 region has 17 residues. V lost 1 base, J lost 2 bases, and 3 bases stayed unmatched. The germline V gene encodes CDR1 SGHTA and CDR2 FQGNSA. The chain's CDR3 is CASSLGGTSGGQETQYF. The CDR3 DNA is TGTGCCAGCAGCTTAGGTGGGACTAGCGGGGGACAAGAGACCCAGTACTTC.

The chain couples TRBV12-3 or TRBV12-4 to TRBJ2-7, with a weak D call TRBD2 (6 bases). Trimming left V 3 bases short and J 3 bases short, with 9 bases between. This CDR3 contains 13 residues. The CDR3 spells CASSLGLFYEQYF. The CDR3 coding sequence is TGTGCCAGCAGTTTGGGACTGTTCTACGAGCAGTACTTC.

The genes are TRBV10-3 and TRBJ2-2; 8 nucleotides agree with TRBD1. The CDR3 is made up of 14 amino acids. Unmatched junction bases numbered 3, after V lost 3 bases and J lost 6 bases. From germline, CDR1 is ENHRY and CDR2 SYGVKD. The CDR3 DNA sequence: TGTGCCATCAGTGAACTGACAGGGGCCGGGGAGCTGTTTTTT. This sequence encodes CAISELTGAGELFF.